The rows below give T cell receptor beta chains drawn from one sample of a study of beta chain features in type 1 diabetes. Clones were read by immunoSEQ multiplex PCR, and TCRdb kept only the in-frame ones, dropping some. This sample has about 180,000 clones, with about 13% found just once. Specimen: central memory CD4+ T cells from blood. All receptors come from a woman in her late teens or twenties in good health. The CDR3 runs from the conserved cysteine through the conserved F or W. D genes are given only for firm matches. Clone size appears in some rows only: once, few, many, or a class for an expanded clone.

D gene,J gene,clone size,V gene,CDR3 protein,CDR3 DNA
-,TRBJ2-2,-,TRBV6-4,CASSVSFTGELFF,TGTGCCAGCAGTGTCAGTTTCACCGGGGAGCTGTTTTTT
TRBD2,TRBJ2-1,-,TRBV5-1,CASSSSGRAQEEQFF,TGCGCCAGCAGCTCTAGCGGGAGGGCCCAAGAGGAGCAGTTCTTC
TRBD2,TRBJ2-5,many,TRBV29-1,CSVGRLAGGETQYF,TGCAGCGTTGGGAGGCTAGCGGGAGGAGAGACCCAGTACTTC
TRBD2,TRBJ2-3,-,TRBV19,CASSIVAGAADTQYF,TGTGCCAGTAGTATAGTAGCGGGAGCGGCAGATACGCAGTATTTT
-,TRBJ2-7,-,TRBV21-1,CASSMGGLAGYEQYF,TGTGCCAGCAGCATGGGGGGACTAGCGGGGTACGAGCAGTACTTC
-,TRBJ2-1,-,TRBV4-1,CASSQDRNGGSYNEQFF,TGCGCCAGCAGCCAAGATAGGAACGGGGGTTCCTACAATGAGCAGTTCTTC
-,TRBJ2-7,-,TRBV2,CATRLDPGEQYF,TGTGCCACTCGACTAGACCCAGGCGAGCAGTACTTC
TRBD2,TRBJ2-1,-,TRBV4-3,CASSQGWGRDGNEQFF,TGCGCCAGCAGCCAAGGTTGGGGGAGGGATGGCAATGAGCAGTTCTTC
TRBD1,TRBJ1-5,-,TRBV30,CAWSGSTGVNQPQHF,TGTGCCTGGAGTGGGTCGACAGGGGTCAATCAGCCCCAGCATTTT
-,TRBJ2-3,few,TRBV6-6,CASSYRFDTQYF,TGTGCCAGCAGTTACCGTTTTGATACGCAGTATTTT
-,TRBJ2-2,few,TRBV6-1,CASTTSTGELFF,TGTGCCAGCACGACAAGCACCGGGGAGCTGTTTTTT
TRBD2,TRBJ2-3,-,TRBV14,CASMAGRVPDTQYF,TGTGCCAGCATGGCCGGGAGGGTCCCAGATACGCAGTATTTT
-,TRBJ2-7,few,TRBV5-4,CASSLRDFSYEQYF,TGTGCCAGCAGCCTGCGGGACTTCTCCTACGAGCAGTACTTC
TRBD1,TRBJ2-1,-,TRBV10-2,CASSEHRRQGLKNEQFF,TGCGCCAGCAGTGAGCATAGGAGACAGGGGTTAAAGAATGAGCAGTTCTTC
TRBD1,TRBJ2-1,-,TRBV9,CASSAQDRGGYEQFF,TGTGCCAGCAGCGCCCAGGACAGGGGTGGTTATGAGCAGTTCTTC
-,TRBJ2-7,-,TRBV30,CAWTSSFHEQYF,TGTGCCTGGACATCTAGCTTCCACGAGCAGTACTTC
-,TRBJ1-5,few,TRBV7-8,CASSLVVAQPQHF,TGTGCCAGCAGCTTAGTTGTGGCTCAGCCCCAGCATTTT
-,TRBJ1-2,-,TRBV19,CASRPSGLNYGYTF,TGTGCCAGTAGACCCTCCGGACTTAACTATGGCTACACCTTC
-,TRBJ2-1,-,TRBV21-1,CASSNGNKAGGQGNEQFF,TGTGCCAGCAGCAACGGCAACAAAGCGGGAGGGCAGGGGAATGAGCAGTTCTTC
TRBD1,TRBJ2-7,-,TRBV4-2,CASSQQGAGEQYF,TGTGCCAGCAGCCAACAGGGGGCGGGCGAGCAGTACTTC
-,TRBJ1-2,few,TRBV10-3,CAIRFGGKDGYTF,TGTGCCATCAGATTCGGGGGTAAAGATGGCTACACCTTC
-,TRBJ2-7,-,TRBV4-2,CASSQGASATYEQYF,TGTGCCAGCAGCCAAGGGGCTAGCGCCACCTACGAGCAGTACTTC
TRBD1,TRBJ2-7,-,TRBV30,CAWSYRGRDEQYF,TGTGCCTGGAGTTACAGGGGAAGGGACGAGCAGTACTTC
TRBD1,TRBJ1-5,few,TRBV10-3,CAISDGTGVNQPQHF,TGTGCCATCAGTGACGGGACAGGGGTAAATCAGCCCCAGCATTTT
-,TRBJ2-1,-,TRBV28,CASSSQRAEQFF,TGTGCCAGCAGTTCCCAGCGGGCTGAGCAGTTCTTC
-,TRBJ2-3,-,TRBV4-1,CASSQGSGTDTQYF,TGCGCCAGCAGCCAAGGATCAGGGACAGATACGCAGTATTTT
-,TRBJ1-3,-,TRBV9,CASSASQGYRGNTIYF,TGTGCCAGCAGCGCCTCACAGGGATATCGTGGAAACACCATATATTTT
TRBD2,TRBJ2-3,few,TRBV7-7,CASSLGSGSTDTQYF,TGTGCCAGCAGCTTAGGTAGCGGGAGCACAGATACGCAGTATTTT
-,TRBJ2-7,few,TRBV27,CASSFLSGSSYEQYF,TGTGCCAGCAGTTTTTTAAGCGGAAGCTCCTACGAGCAGTACTTC
TRBD1,TRBJ2-7,few,TRBV6-5,CASSFQGATYEQYF,TGTGCCAGCAGTTTCCAGGGGGCTACCTACGAGCAGTACTTC
-,TRBJ2-1,-,TRBV7-8,CASRPPTGAYYNEQFF,TGTGCCAGCCGACCCCCCACTGGGGCGTACTACAATGAGCAGTTCTTC
-,TRBJ2-1,-,TRBV2,CASNRQGTYNEQFF,TGTGCCAGCAACCGCCAGGGGACCTACAATGAGCAGTTCTTC
TRBD1,TRBJ2-4,few,TRBV7-9,CASSPQTGENIQYF,TGTGCCAGCAGCCCTCAGACAGGGGAAAACATTCAGTACTTC
-,TRBJ2-1,few,TRBV4-3,CASSQGVGLSSNEQFF,TGCGCCAGCAGCCAAGGAGTAGGACTTAGTTCCAATGAGCAGTTCTTC
TRBD1,TRBJ1-1,few,TRBV30,CAWRRQGTEAFF,TGTGCCTGGCGCCGACAGGGCACTGAAGCTTTCTTT
-,TRBJ1-5,few,TRBV30,CAWSLLAGNQPQHF,TGTGCCTGGAGTTTATTGGCAGGTAATCAGCCCCAGCATTTT
-,TRBJ2-5,few,TRBV28,CASNAGQRQETQYF,TGTGCCAGCAATGCGGGACAGCGGCAAGAGACCCAGTACTTC
-,TRBJ1-4,-,TRBV7-3,CASSAGRNEKLFF,TGTGCCAGCAGCGCCGGTCGTAATGAAAAACTGTTTTTT
TRBD1,TRBJ1-1,-,TRBV7-2,CASSGGGVSTEAFF,TGTGCCAGCAGCGGAGGGGGCGTGAGTACTGAAGCTTTCTTT
-,TRBJ1-4,few,TRBV29-1,CSVAHNEKLFF,TGCAGCGTTGCCCATAATGAAAAACTGTTTTTT
-,TRBJ2-6,-,TRBV25-1,CASSEMGGTGANVLTF,TGTGCCAGCAGTGAGATGGGGGGTACTGGGGCCAACGTCCTGACTTTC
-,TRBJ2-7,few,TRBV7-8,CASSHTGSHEQYF,TGTGCCAGCAGTCATACAGGGAGCCACGAGCAGTACTTC
-,TRBJ2-2,few,TRBV27,CASSFRWDSNTGELFF,TGTGCCAGCAGTTTTAGGTGGGACTCCAACACCGGGGAGCTGTTTTTT
TRBD1,TRBJ2-5,few,TRBV7-2,CASSMDRRETQYF,TGTGCCAGCAGCATGGACAGGCGGGAGACCCAGTACTTC
-,TRBJ1-1,few,TRBV28,CASSSTQGITEAFF,TGTGCCAGCAGTTCAACACAGGGTATCACTGAAGCTTTCTTT
-,TRBJ2-7,-,TRBV9,CASSVSPMGPYEQYF,TGTGCCAGCAGCGTTAGTCCGATGGGCCCCTACGAGCAGTACTTC
TRBD1,TRBJ1-4,few,TRBV6-1,CATLDVTGPFGELFF,TGTGCCACCCTCGATGTGACAGGGCCCTTTGGGGAACTGTTTTTT
TRBD2,TRBJ2-1,-,TRBV27,CASSKSGTSHNEQFF,TGTGCCAGCAGTAAATCCGGGACTAGCCACAATGAGCAGTTCTTC
TRBD1,TRBJ1-2,-,TRBV28,CASSLTDRAYGYTF,TGTGCCAGCAGTTTGACGGACAGGGCCTATGGCTACACCTTC
TRBD1,TRBJ2-2,once,TRBV7-2,CASSLGGTAREFF,TGTGCCAGCAGCTTAGGAGGGACAGCCCGGGAGTTTTTT
-,TRBJ2-1,-,TRBV19,CASSVWAQPSSYNEQFF,TGTGCCAGTAGTGTCTGGGCCCAACCAAGCTCCTACAATGAGCAGTTCTTC
-,TRBJ1-1,-,TRBV6-5,CASSFSETNTEAFF,TGTGCCAGCAGTTTCTCAGAGACTAACACTGAAGCTTTCTTT
-,TRBJ1-2,-,TRBV28,CASSQAGISYGYTF,TGTGCCAGCAGTCAGGCCGGGATCTCCTATGGCTACACCTTC
TRBD2,TRBJ2-5,-,TRBV30,CAWRVAGIQETQYF,TGTGCCTGGAGGGTAGCGGGGATCCAAGAGACCCAGTACTTC